The rows below give T cell receptor beta chains drawn from one sample of a study of beta chain features in type 1 diabetes. The data were produced by immunoSEQ multiplex PCR, yet TCRdb's version contains in-frame clones alone and is incomplete. The table has some 150,000 clones, around 9.7% seen once. Sequencing was done on a sample of central memory CD4+ T cells from blood. These receptors were obtained from a woman in her 30s with type 1 diabetes. CDR3s include the opening cysteine and the closing phenylalanine or tryptophan. A D gene is named only where the DNA matches it firmly. Expanded clones get a size class; other rows say once, few or many, or leave the size out.

J gene	clone size	V gene	D gene	CDR3 DNA	CDR3 protein
TRBJ2-5	.	TRBV5-1	.	TGCGCCAGCAGCTCCCAGGATTTACAAGAGACCCAGTACTTC	CASSSQDLQETQYF
TRBJ1-2	.	TRBV29-1	TRBD1	TGCAGCGTTGTCCAGGGGGATAACTATGGCTACACCTTC	CSVVQGDNYGYTF
TRBJ2-2	few	TRBV7-9	TRBD2	TGTGCCAGCGGGAGGGCAGCCACCGGGGAGCTGTTTTTT	CASGRAATGELFF
TRBJ2-7	.	TRBV5-1	.	TGCGCCAGCAGCATGGCAGCGGGCACCCCCTACGAGCAGTACTTC	CASSMAAGTPYEQYF
TRBJ2-2	.	TRBV2	.	TGTGCCAGCAGGGCAGACAGGAACACCGGGGAGCTGTTTTTT	CASRADRNTGELFF
TRBJ1-1	.	TRBV14	.	TGTGCCAGCAGCCAAGCAGCGGGGCAAGCTTTCTTT	CASSQAAGQAFF
TRBJ1-5	few	TRBV19	.	TGTGCCAGTAGTAACGAGGGAAGCAACAGCTTCCAGCCCCAGCATTTT	CASSNEGSNSFQPQHF
TRBJ2-2	few	TRBV7-3	.	TGTGCCAGCAGCTTAAAACAGTCGAGGGACACCGGGGAGCTGTTTTTT	CASSLKQSRDTGELFF
TRBJ2-1	few	TRBV5-1	.	TGCGCCAGCAGCTTGGAACAATTTTCCTACAATGAGCAGTTCTTC	CASSLEQFSYNEQFF
TRBJ2-1	few	TRBV29-1	TRBD2	TGCAGCGCCCGAGCAGCCAGCGGGGTCAACAATGAGCAGTTCTTC	CSARAASGVNNEQFF